The T cell receptor beta chain under discussion was sequenced for a study of molecular identifiers for immune sequencing clone quantification. There are many counts of this clonotype. The V end was cut by 3 bases, the J end by 2 bases, with 22 bases between. Per the germline V gene, CDR1 is SGHDT and CDR2 is YYEEEE. This CDR3 contains 18 residues. Each CDR3 protein gets one entry after TCRdb re-called the PCR reads with MiXCR. The sample lists about 630,000 distinct CDR3 sequences; over 25% were seen once. The rearrangement links TRBV5-6 to TRBJ2-3; TRBD1 or TRBD2 may be the D gene (7 bases each). Sequencing was performed on naive CD8+ T cells from blood, with Jurkat cell RNA spiked in. The sample's subset: FACS-sorted CD8+CD4-CCR7+CD45RA+ naive T cells. The clonotype comes from a human donor in good health. Some libraries in this study had Jurkat cell RNA spiked in. The CDR3 region is CASSSYRGTGGITDTQYF. CDR3 sequence (DNA): TGTGCCAGCAGCTCCTACAGGGGTACGGGGGGTATCACAGATACGCAGTATTTT.